These 19 T cell receptor beta chains originate from one sample sequenced in a study of post-analysis software for immune sequencing data. These receptors are not linked to any known antigen. Sequencing libraries made from TCR beta cDNA carried unique molecular identifiers. Using its own MiXCR run on the PCR reads, TCRdb lists one record per CDR3 protein. In the table there are some 260,000 distinct CDR3 sequences, roughly a third of which are singletons. Study conclusions and caveats: The five TRBV segments detected at higher frequency in patients than in controls included TRBV5-6, TRBV5-1 and TRBV20-1.

Sequences were obtained from blood. These receptors came from a girl aged 5 to 17 with multiple sclerosis.

This chain joins TRBV2 and TRBJ2-2, with a possible D match to TRBD2 (6 bases). There are 16 residues in the CDR3. The germline gives CDR1 SNHLY, CDR2 FYNNEI. V was trimmed by 0 bases and J by 4 bases, leaving 12 bases between them. The CDR3 DNA reads as TGTGCCAGCAGTGAAGCCACCCCCGGGAGCACCGGGGAGCTGTTTTTT. Its protein product is CASSEATPGSTGELFF.

The chain joins TRBV7-8 to TRBJ2-5; 10 positions agree with TRBD2. The J segment lost 11 bases and the V segment lost 0 bases, leaving 24 bases of the junction unmatched. CDR1 and CDR2 (germline): SGHVS, FQNEAQ. CDR3 length equals 20 residues. The CDR3 sequence: CASSLASPSGSLWGTNEQYF. In DNA form, the CDR3 reads TGTGCCAGCAGCTTAGCGTCCCCTAGCGGGAGTCTGTGGGGAACCAATGAGCAGTACTTC.

In DNA form, the CDR3 reads TGTGCCAGCGGACTAGCCACAGATACGCAGTATTTT. Protein: CASGLATDTQYF. This sequence joins TRBV12-3 or TRBV12-4 and TRBJ2-3; 8 nucleotides align to TRBD2. Trimming at V came to 8 bases and at J to 2 bases, leaving 0 bases not matched to a gene. The CDR3 runs 12 residues.

This clonotype was seen only a few times. The CDR3 DNA sequence: TGCAGTGCTAGAGCCCCCTATAACTATAGCAATCAGCCCCAGCATTTT. Translation gives CSARAPYNYSNQPQHF. This chain uses TRBV20-1 with TRBJ1-5, with D unclear. CDR3 size: 16 residues. Between the trimmed V and J ends, which lost 1 base and 0 bases, there was a span of 13 bases. Looked up from germline, CDR1 is DFQATT and CDR2 is SNEGSKA (reference sequence).

V usage is TRBV6-6 and J usage is TRBJ1-5; D ambiguous. Trimming took off 7 bases at V and 0 bases at J, with 16 bases between the two ends. The CDR3 spans 16 residues. From germline, CDR1 is MNHNY and CDR2 SVGAGI (reference sequence). CDR3 in DNA: TGTGCCAGCAAACATCACACCCTATTTAGCAATCAGCCCCAGCATTTT. As protein: CASKHHTLFSNQPQHF.

Concerning this clonotype: The CDR3 end shows no conserved phenylalanine or tryptophan, and so a read error is likely. The rearrangement links TRBV29-1 to TRBJ1-1, with 7 bases matching TRBD1. CDR1 and CDR2 from the germline V gene are SQVTM and ANQGSEA. Unmatched junction bases numbered 0, after V lost 4 bases and J lost 1 base. The CDR3 has 12 residues. The CDR3 DNA sequence: TGCAGCGTTGGACAGGGGAACACTGAAGCTTTCTCT. It translates to CSVGQGNTEAFS.

The sample holds a few counts of this clonotype. V and J are TRBV20-1 and TRBJ1-6; tentatively, D is TRBD1 (5 bases). Germline CDR1 DFQATT, CDR2 SNEGSKA (reference sequence). V was cut by 5 bases and J by 4 bases, with 21 bases left in between. The CDR3 length is 17 residues. CDR3 nucleotides: TGCAGTGCTCCCTCTCCCGGGACCCTTCTTTATAATTCACCCCTCCACTTT. It codes for CSAPSPGTLLYNSPLHF.

The rearrangement joins TRBV5-1 to TRBJ2-3, with 10 bases lining up with TRBD2. V trimming: 4 bases; J trimming: 3 bases; junction bases outside the gene matches: 8. CDR1 is SGHRS, CDR2 YFSETQ, per germline. This CDR3 has 16 amino acids. The CDR3 here is CASSLEAGGRTDTQYF. In nucleotides, the CDR3 is TGCGCCAGCAGCCTTGAAGCGGGGGGGCGAACAGATACGCAGTATTTT.

CDR3 bases: TGTGCCACCAGCCCTCGGGAGTCCTACAATGAGCAGTTCTTC. Translated: CATSPRESYNEQFF. This chain joins TRBV24-1 and TRBJ2-1, with D tentatively TRBD2 (6 bases). V lost 7 bases and J lost 1, with 10 bases in between. The CDR3 has 14 residues. Germline assignment: CDR1 KGHDR and CDR2 SFDVKD.

Ten or more counts support this clonotype. The chain uses TRBV12-3 or TRBV12-4 and TRBJ1-5; D might be TRBD1 (5 bases). The V gene lost 8 bases and the J gene lost 6 bases, with 17 bases spanning the gap. The CDR3 has 14 residues. The chain's CDR3 is CASADSATSQPQHF. The CDR3 DNA reads as TGTGCCAGCGCCGACAGTGCCACTAGTCAGCCCCAGCATTTT.

V gene TRBV20-1 combines with J gene TRBJ1-1, with TRBD1 matching 8 bases. This CDR3 has 14 residues. V gave up 6 bases and J gave up 4 bases; unmatched junction bases: 10. Germline V gene lookup returns CDR1 DFQATT and CDR2 SNEGSKA (reference sequence). The CDR3 region is CSALTGTGLTEAFF. The CDR3 DNA reads as TGCAGTGCCCTTACCGGGACAGGACTCACTGAAGCTTTCTTT.

This clonotype was picked up a small number of times. The chain couples TRBV6-5 to TRBJ2-1; 10 bases fit TRBD2. The CDR3 runs 18 residues. Germline V gene sequence: CDR1 MNHEY, CDR2 SVGAGI. The V gene end was trimmed by 2 bases and the J gene end by 8 bases; junction bases not matched to a gene: 15. CDR3 loop: CASSYRLGASGSRDEQFF. CDR3 coding DNA: TGTGCCAGCAGTTACAGGCTGGGTGCTAGCGGGAGCCGGGATGAGCAGTTCTTC.

This clonotype was seen many times. Here the CDR3 reads CASSDPGHPSSYEQYF. In DNA form, the CDR3 reads TGTGCCAGCAGCGACCCGGGACACCCGAGCTCCTACGAGCAGTACTTC. The V and J genes are TRBV11-2 and TRBJ2-7; perhaps TRBD1 as D (6 bases). Looked up from germline, CDR1 is SGHAT and CDR2 is FQNNGV. The CDR3 length is 16 residues. Trimming stripped 5 bases from V and 0 bases from J, with 17 bases between.

A remark on this clonotype: Just one base apart from a much larger clone, this may be a read error. The chain recombines TRBV3-1 with TRBJ1-5; D remains unclear. This CDR3 has 14 amino acids. Germline V lookup: CDR1 LGHDT, CDR2 YNNKEL (reference sequence). In nucleotides, the CDR3 is TGTGCCAGCAGACAAGGGCGGGCGGGTCAGCCCCAGCATTTT. It codes for CASRQGRAGQPQHF. The complete variable domain, with remaining parts taken from reference TRBV3-1 and TRBJ1-5, reads DTAVSQTPKYLVTQMGNDKSIKCEQNLGHDTMYWYKQDSKKFLKIMFSYNNKELIINETVPNRFSPKSPDKAHLNLHINSLELGDSAVYFCASRQGRAGQPQHFGDGTRLSIL.

The J gene is TRBJ2-5, the V gene TRBV29-1; D assignment may be TRBD1 or TRBD2 (5 bases each). The end of the DNA fits TRBJ2-7 better, so the J call may be wrong. The CDR3 runs to 13 residues. The germline V gene has CDR1 SQVTM and CDR2 ANQGSEA. The CDR3 DNA reads TGCAGCGTTGTCGCAGGGAGCAGGTACGAGCAGTACTTC. Protein sequence: CSVVAGSRYEQYF.

V is TRBV5-6 and J is TRBJ2-3; D is unresolved. Trimming removed 4 bases from V and 3 bases from J, with 9 bases in between. The CDR3 totals 13 residues. The germline V gene has CDR1 SGHDT and CDR2 YYEEEE. This CDR3 is CASSLPRTDTQYF. CDR3 DNA sequence: TGTGCCAGCAGCCTCCCGAGGACAGATACGCAGTATTTT.

The rearrangement uses TRBV15 and TRBJ1-1; D call uncertain. Germline assignment: CDR1 LNHNV and CDR2 YYDKDF (reference sequence). The CDR3 has 12 residues. V was shortened by 8 bases and J by 5 bases, with 12 bases between the two germline ends. Here the CDR3 reads CATGFGKTEAFF. The DNA of the CDR3 is TGTGCCACCGGATTTGGCAAGACTGAAGCTTTCTTT.

Note on this clonotype: This may come from a read error, since a much larger clone is one base off. This sequence joins TRBV6-2 or TRBV6-3 and TRBJ2-7; 7 bases map to TRBD2. The CDR3 extends over 14 amino acids. In germline, CDR1 is MNHEY, CDR2 SVGEGT. J lost 6 bases, V lost 6 bases, and 11 bases had no gene match. CDR3 DNA sequence: TGTGCCAGCAGAGCCGGGGGGTCGGTAGGCGAGCAGTACTTC. Translation: CASRAGGSVGEQYF.

The chain couples TRBV15 to TRBJ2-7; D gene unclear. The CDR3 runs 13 residues. Germline V gene data show CDR1 as LNHNV and CDR2 as YYDKDF (reference sequence). Trimming shortened V by 0 bases and J by 3 bases, and 6 bases separated the two germline ends. The CDR3 reads CATSRDRDYEQYF. The CDR3 nucleotides read TGTGCCACCAGCAGAGATAGGGACTACGAGCAGTACTTC. Full variable domain (remainder filled in from reference TRBV15 and TRBJ2-7): DAMVIQNPRYQVTQFGKPVTLSCSQTLNHNVMYWYQQKSSQAPKLLFHYYDKDFNNEADTPDNFQSRRPNTSFCFLDIRSPGLGDTAMYLCATSRDRDYEQYFGPGTRLTVT.